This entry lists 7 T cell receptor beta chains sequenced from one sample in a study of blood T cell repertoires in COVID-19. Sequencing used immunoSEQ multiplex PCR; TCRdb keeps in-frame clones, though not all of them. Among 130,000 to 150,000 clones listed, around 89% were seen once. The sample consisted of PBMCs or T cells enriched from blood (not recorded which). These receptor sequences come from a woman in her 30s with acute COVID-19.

The CDR3 loop reads CASSPDSTTGELFF. The CDR3 DNA reads TGTGCCAGCAGCCCCGACAGCACCACCGGGGAGCTGTTTTTT. This chain uses TRBV6-2 or TRBV6-3 with TRBJ2-2; weak D call: TRBD1 (5 bases). Per the germline V gene, CDR1 is MNHEY and CDR2 is SVGEGT. The CDR3 consists of 14 residues. The V end was cut by 6 bases, the J end by 4 bases, with 12 bases between.

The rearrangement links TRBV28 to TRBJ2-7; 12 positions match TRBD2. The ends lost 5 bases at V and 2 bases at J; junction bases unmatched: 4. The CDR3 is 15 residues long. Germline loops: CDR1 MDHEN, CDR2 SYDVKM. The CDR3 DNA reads TGTGCCAGCAGTCTCCTAGCGGGAGGGACCTACGAGCAGTACTTC. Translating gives CASSLLAGGTYEQYF.

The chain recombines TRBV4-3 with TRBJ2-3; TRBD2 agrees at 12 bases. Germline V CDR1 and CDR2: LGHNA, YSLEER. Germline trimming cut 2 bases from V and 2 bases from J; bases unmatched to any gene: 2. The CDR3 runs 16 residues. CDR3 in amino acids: CASSQLAGGPTDTQYF. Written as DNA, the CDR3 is TGCGCCAGCAGCCAACTAGCGGGAGGGCCCACAGATACGCAGTATTTT.

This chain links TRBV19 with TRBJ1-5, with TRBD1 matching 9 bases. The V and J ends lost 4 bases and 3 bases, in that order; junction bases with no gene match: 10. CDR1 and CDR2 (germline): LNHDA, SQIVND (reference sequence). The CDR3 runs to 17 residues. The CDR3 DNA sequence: TGTGCCAGTAGTACCGAACTTGGACAGGGGATCAATCAGCCCCAGCATTTT. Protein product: CASSTELGQGINQPQHF.

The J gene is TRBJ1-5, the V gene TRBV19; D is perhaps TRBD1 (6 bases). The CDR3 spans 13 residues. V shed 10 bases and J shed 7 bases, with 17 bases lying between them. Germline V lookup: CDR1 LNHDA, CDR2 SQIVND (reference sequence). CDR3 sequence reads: CATGRNQGQPQHF. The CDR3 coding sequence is TGTGCCACCGGACGCAATCAGGGGCAGCCCCAGCATTTT.

The CDR3 DNA sequence: TGTGCCAGCAGTTTAAATGGGGAGGGGGATTGGGAAGCTTTCTTT. Translated, it gives CASSLNGEGDWEAFF. The chain uses TRBV28 and TRBJ1-1; TRBD1 is a possible D gene (6 bases). V was clipped by 2 bases and J by 8 bases, with 18 bases between them. The CDR3 totals 15 residues. Germline V gene sequence: CDR1 MDHEN, CDR2 SYDVKM.

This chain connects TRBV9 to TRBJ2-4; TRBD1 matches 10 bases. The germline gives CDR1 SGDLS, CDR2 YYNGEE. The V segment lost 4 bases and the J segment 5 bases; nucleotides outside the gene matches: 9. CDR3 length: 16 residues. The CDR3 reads CASSPNTGTGENIQYF. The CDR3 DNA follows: TGTGCCAGCAGCCCTAATACCGGGACAGGGGAAAACATTCAGTACTTC. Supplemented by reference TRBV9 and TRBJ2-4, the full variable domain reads DSGVTQTPKHLITATGQRVTLRCSPRSGDLSVYWYQQSLDQGLQFLIQYYNGEERAKGNILERFSAQQFPDLHSELNLSSLELGDSALYFCASSPNTGTGENIQYFGAGTRLSVL.